The entry below gives a single T cell receptor (beta chain) sequence along with its context. The target of this receptor is not known. The record has no base qualities; no much larger clone is one base away. The CDR3 spans 13 residues, from the cysteine through the phenylalanine. Of the read, only the CDR3 DNA is kept; its 39 bases are in frame from base 1. The germline V gene encodes CDR1 SGHTA and CDR2 FQGNSA. The germline ends are 12 bases apart after V is trimmed by 2 bases and J by 7 bases. The sample is drawn from a study of blood T cell repertoires in COVID-19 (TCRdb year 2020). For context, the study as a whole: Samples covering the acute and convalescent phases of COVID-19 were provided by collaborators in the United States, Italy and Spain. The material from the prospective study consisted of cDNA or gDNA derived from T cells, B-cell-depleted T cells, or PBMCs. The dataset comprised deeply sampled blood TCRbeta repertoires from subjects exposed to, actively infected with, or recovered from COVID-19. A freely available public database, intended as a resource for researchers studying the immune response to SARS-CoV-2, is where the repertoires were released. Samples came from the ongoing ImmuneRACE study (first 160 participants) plus 1,254 subjects from 6 global collaborators. The sample metadata nearly always contained a de-identified subject ID, COVID-19 status, age in years and sex. Where available, HLA class I and class II types were taken from metadata supplied by the sample provider and were not determined by assay-based typing. Broader findings and caveats from the paper: The quantity of clinical and demographic metadata differed by source and by participant and was supplied without curation.

Collaborating institutions collected whole blood in K2EDTA tubes following their own protocols. For TCRbeta analysis, collaborators shipped samples in one of three forms: frozen whole blood, isolated PBMCs, or DNA extracted from either of those sample types. The immunoSEQ Assay, a bias-controlled multiplex PCR, was used to amplify TCRbeta CDR3 regions from genomic DNA. The authors processed their data as follows. The number of nucleated cells in each sample was estimated by amplification of reference gene primers within the assay. Sequence reads were collapsed and filtered to measure the absolute abundance of every unique TCRbeta CDR3 rearrangement. For each sample, productive Simpson clonality was calculated by taking the square root of Simpson's diversity index across productive rearrangements. TCRdb stores this immuneACCESS table with in-frame sequences only. Part of the clones is absent; in the studies checked, under half of the shortfall reflects unresolved V genes, and no reason is known for the rest. From that table come the V and J calls and clone size; the DNA was used to work out D and trimming. Recorded for this sample are approximately 160,000 clones; around 90% of them occurred a single time. About a sixth of the sample is held by the ten biggest clonotypes.

This sequence uses TRBV7-2 and TRBJ2-7, with a tentative D gene TRBD1 over 5 matching bases. This clonotype was sampled from a man in his sixties with active or convalescent COVID-19. The sample was peripheral blood. The CDR3 reads as follows: CASSLQGSREQYF. The sequenced DNA is TGTGCCAGCAGCTTACAGGGCTCAAGGGAGCAGTACTTC.